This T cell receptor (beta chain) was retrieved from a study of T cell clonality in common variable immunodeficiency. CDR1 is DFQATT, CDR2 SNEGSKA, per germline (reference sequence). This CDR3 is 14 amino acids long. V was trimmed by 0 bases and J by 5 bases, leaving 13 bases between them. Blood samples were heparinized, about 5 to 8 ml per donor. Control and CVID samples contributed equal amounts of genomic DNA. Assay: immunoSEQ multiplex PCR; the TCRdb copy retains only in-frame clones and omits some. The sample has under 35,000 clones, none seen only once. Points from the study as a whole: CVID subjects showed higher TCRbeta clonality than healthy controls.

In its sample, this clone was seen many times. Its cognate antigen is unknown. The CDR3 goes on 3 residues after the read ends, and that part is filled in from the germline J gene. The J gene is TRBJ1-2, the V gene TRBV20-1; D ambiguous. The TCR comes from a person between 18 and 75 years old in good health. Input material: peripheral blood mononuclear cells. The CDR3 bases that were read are TGCAGTGCTAGAGATTCCTCCGTACTTTATGGC. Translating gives CSARDSSVLYG. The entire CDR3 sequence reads CSARDSSVLYGYTF.